Below are 11 T cell receptor beta chains sequenced from a single sample in a study of identical twins. TCRdb fed the 5' RACE reads into MiXCR, producing one record per CDR3 protein. The sample lists 450,000 or so distinct CDR3 sequences, 12% to 15% occurring once. These data are also associated with another study on yellow fever vaccine responses in identical twins.

Sequenced sample: CD4+ T cells sorted from blood. Receptor source: a young woman in good health.

The gene calls are TRBV5-1 and TRBJ2-5; perhaps D is TRBD1 or TRBD2 (6 bases each). This CDR3 spans 16 amino acids. Trimming removed 2 bases from V and 5 bases from J, with 19 bases in between. CDR1 and CDR2 from the germline V gene are SGHRS and YFSETQ. Here the CDR3 reads CASSFPPGTQGETQYF. Here the CDR3 DNA reads TGCGCCAGCAGCTTCCCACCCGGGACTCAGGGGGAGACCCAGTACTTC.

This chain uses TRBV6-1 with TRBJ1-6; TRBD1 matches at 7 bases. Germline V gives CDR1 MNHNS, CDR2 SASEGT. With 5 bases clipped from V and 1 base from J, the junction kept 2 bases outside the gene matches. The CDR3 is made up of 15 amino acids. The CDR3 DNA reads as TGTGCCAGCAGTAGACAGGGTTCCTATAATTCACCCCTCCACTTT. Its translation is CASSRQGSYNSPLHF.

The chain is built from TRBV9 and TRBJ2-5; D uncertain. Germline loops: CDR1 SGDLS, CDR2 YYNGEE. V was clipped by 0 bases and J by 3 bases, with 9 bases between them. The CDR3 loop spans 14 amino acids. In DNA form, the CDR3 reads TGTGCCAGCAGCGTAGATCGGGCAGAAGAGACCCAGTACTTC. It translates to CASSVDRAEETQYF.

V is TRBV20-1 and J is TRBJ2-3; D is unclear. In germline, CDR1 is DFQATT, CDR2 SNEGSKA (reference sequence). Trimming removed 5 bases at V and 2 bases at J, with 8 bases between. The CDR3 is 12 amino acids. The CDR3 DNA sequence: TGCAGTGCTCCCACGGCCACAGATACGCAGTATTTT. The encoded protein is CSAPTATDTQYF.

This chain uses TRBV14 with TRBJ2-7; D unresolved. Germline V lookup: CDR1 SGHDN, CDR2 FVKESK. The CDR3 is 13 amino acids. Trimming took 5 bases from V and 3 from J, leaving 11 bases between them. CDR3 in amino acids: CASSAREGYEQYF. The CDR3 DNA is TGTGCCAGCAGCGCAAGAGAAGGCTACGAGCAGTACTTC.

This chain joins TRBV29-1 and TRBJ1-2; D unclear. The CDR3 loop spans 13 amino acids. In germline, CDR1 is SQVTM, CDR2 ANQGSEA. V was pared by 3 bases and J by 0 bases, with 8 bases between. This CDR3 reads CSVDPGSNYGYTF. The DNA of the CDR3 is TGCAGCGTTGATCCGGGTTCTAACTATGGCTACACCTTC.

The J gene is TRBJ2-7, the V gene TRBV15, with a tentative D call TRBD2 (6 bases). This CDR3 region has 15 residues. With 0 bases removed from V and 2 bases from J, the gap between germline ends came to 11 bases. Germline loops: CDR1 LNHNV, CDR2 YYDKDF (reference sequence). CDR3 residues: CATSRDSGVAYEQYF. CDR3 DNA: TGTGCCACCAGCAGAGATTCGGGAGTTGCCTACGAGCAGTACTTC.

In regard to this clonotype: No conserved phenylalanine or tryptophan is present at the end of the CDR3, so a read error is the likely explanation. The chain carries TRBV24-1 and TRBJ2-3, with 9 bases lining up with TRBD2. CDR3 size: 15 residues. V shed 3 bases, J shed 2 bases, and the junction held 2 bases outside the gene matches. Germline values: CDR1 KGHDR, CDR2 SFDVKD. The CDR3 protein is CATSDRLADTDTQYY. The CDR3 nucleotides are TGTGCCACCAGTGATAGACTAGCGGACACAGATACGCAGTATTAT.

There are many counts of this clonotype. The rearrangement links TRBV2 to TRBJ2-1, with D possibly being TRBD2 (5 bases). Germline CDR1 reads SNHLY; CDR2 reads FYNNEI. V shed 6 bases and J shed 6 bases, with 12 bases lying between them. This CDR3 has 13 residues. The CDR3 DNA sequence: TGTGCCAGCAGCGCCAAGGAGGTCAATGAGCAGTTCTTC. It is translated as CASSAKEVNEQFF.

This clonotype has a handful of counts. CDR3 bases: TGTGCCATCAGTGATGAACGGGGGGCCACTGAAGCTTTCTTT. Protein product: CAISDERGATEAFF. The genes are TRBV10-3 and TRBJ1-1, with TRBD1 as a possible D gene (6 bases). Germline values: CDR1 ENHRY, CDR2 SYGVKD. The CDR3 is made up of 14 amino acids. The V and J ends lost 3 bases and 4 bases respectively, with 12 bases between them.

The V and J genes are TRBV6-5 and TRBJ2-1; a weak D match, TRBD2 (5 bases). The V gene lost 7 bases and the J gene lost 5 bases, with 6 bases spanning the gap. The CDR3 runs 11 residues. Per the germline V gene, CDR1 is MNHEY and CDR2 is SVGAGI. The CDR3 here is CASMRDNEQFF. The CDR3 bases are TGTGCCAGCATGCGGGACAATGAGCAGTTCTTC.